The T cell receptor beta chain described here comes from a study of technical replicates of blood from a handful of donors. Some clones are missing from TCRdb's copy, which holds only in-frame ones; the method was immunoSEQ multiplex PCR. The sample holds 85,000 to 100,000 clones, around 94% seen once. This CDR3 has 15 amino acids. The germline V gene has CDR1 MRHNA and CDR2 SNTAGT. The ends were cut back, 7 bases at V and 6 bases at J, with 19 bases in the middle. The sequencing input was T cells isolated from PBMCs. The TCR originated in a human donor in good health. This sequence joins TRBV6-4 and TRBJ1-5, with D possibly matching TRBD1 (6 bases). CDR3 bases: TGTGCCAGCAATTTTACAGGGATTAGTAGTCAGCCCCAGCATTTT. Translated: CASNFTGISSQPQHF.